This TCR beta chain was sequenced for a study of T cell clonality in common variable immunodeficiency. Study outcomes and limitations: TCRbeta clonality was increased in CVID versus healthy controls.

Germline CDR1 is SGHRS and CDR2 is YFSETQ. This CDR3 is built from 16 residues. Trimming removed 4 bases from V and 4 bases from J, with 20 bases in between. This clone was counted many times. The antigen remains undetermined. The CDR3 end lies 3 residues beyond the end of the read and is filled in from the germline J gene. Heparinized whole blood, about 4.5 to 9 ml, came from each donor. Method: immunoSEQ multiplex PCR; TCRdb's copy keeps in-frame clones and lacks some. The sample offers about 31,000 clones and no singletons, the top ten holding under 4.5%. Specimen: peripheral blood mononuclear cells. The receptor comes from a person between 18 and 75 years old in good health. The chain has TRBV5-1 and TRBJ1-1, with D possibly TRBD1 on 6 matching bases. The sequenced part of the CDR3 DNA is TGCGCCAGCAGCCCGAGACAGGTTTCGGGGAGCACTGAA. This encodes CASSPRQVSGSTE. The CDR3 as a whole reads CASSPRQVSGSTEAFF.